Below, 4 T cell receptor beta chains from the same sample are listed, as sequenced in a study of cytomegalovirus exposure and HLA in healthy donors. A multiplex PCR was run with 60 Vbeta primers and 13 Jbeta primers. Repertoires were generated with immunoSEQ multiplex PCR, while TCRdb's copy carries only in-frame clones and drops some. The sample yields roughly 200,000 clones, 65% to 90% seen once. The sample was PBMCs. The receptors come from a woman aged 25-40 years in good health and CMV-seronegative.

This chain links TRBV9 with TRBJ2-5, with a possible D match to TRBD2 (7 bases). V lost 3 bases to trimming and J lost 1 base, with 19 bases between them. This CDR3 contains 17 residues. Germline values: CDR1 SGDLS, CDR2 YYNGEE. The CDR3 region is CASSARSGASGQETQYF. CDR3 bases: TGTGCCAGCAGCGCTCGCTCAGGGGCTAGCGGCCAAGAGACCCAGTACTTC.

This chain connects TRBV2 to TRBJ2-7; the D gene is possibly TRBD1 (6 bases). Germline V gene lookup returns CDR1 SNHLY and CDR2 FYNNEI. V shed 7 bases and J shed 0 bases, with 10 bases lying between them. This CDR3 has 13 amino acids. The CDR3 DNA follows: TGTGCCAGCAATCAGGGGTCCTCCTACGAGCAGTACTTC. It specifies CASNQGSSYEQYF.

CDR3 residues: CASRAPGEGYTF. The CDR3, as DNA: TGTGCCAGCAGGGCCCCAGGGGAAGGCTACACCTTC. This sequence joins TRBV28 and TRBJ1-2; the D gene is possibly TRBD1 (6 bases). Between the trimmed V and J ends, which lost 6 bases and 8 bases, there was a span of 13 bases. The CDR3 covers 12 residues. Germline values: CDR1 MDHEN, CDR2 SYDVKM.

V gene TRBV29-1 combines with J gene TRBJ2-7; possible D gene TRBD1, 5 bases. The germline V gene encodes CDR1 SQVTM and CDR2 ANQGSEA. V lost 1 base, J lost 6 bases, and 13 bases lay in between. The CDR3 length is 13 residues. The CDR3 DNA sequence: TGCAGCGTTGAAGGTCAGGGTACGGGCGAGCAGTACTTC. It specifies CSVEGQGTGEQYF.